This T cell receptor beta chain was identified in a study of blood T cell repertoires in COVID-19 (dated by TCRdb to about 2020). Regarding the research as a whole: Collaborator samples came from the United States, Italy and Spain and covered acute and convalescent phases of COVID-19. The material from the prospective study consisted of cDNA or gDNA derived from T cells, B-cell-depleted T cells, or PBMCs. Deeply sampled blood TCRbeta repertoires from subjects exposed to, actively infected with, or recovered from COVID-19 were included in the dataset. The repertoires were made available in a free public database intended to serve as a resource for research on the immune response to SARS-CoV-2. Samples came from the ongoing ImmuneRACE study (first 160 participants) plus 1,254 subjects from 6 global collaborators. Sample metadata almost always included a de-identified subject ID, COVID-19 status, age in years and sex. Where HLA class I and class II types were available, the types were taken from metadata supplied by the sample provider, not from assay-based typing.

Whole blood was collected in K2EDTA tubes by collaborating institutions according to the institutions' own protocols. For TCRbeta analysis, collaborators shipped samples as frozen whole blood, isolated PBMCs, or DNA extracted from either of those sample types. TCRbeta CDR3 regions were amplified from genomic DNA using the immunoSEQ Assay, a bias-controlled multiplex PCR. In the original analysis: Within the assay, amplification of reference gene primers was used to estimate how many nucleated cells each sample contained. Sequence reads were collapsed and filtered to measure the absolute abundance of every unique TCRbeta CDR3 rearrangement. For each sample, productive Simpson clonality was calculated by taking the square root of Simpson's diversity index across productive rearrangements. In its TCRdb copy, this immuneACCESS table keeps in-frame sequences only and misses some clones. Where compared with another copy, unresolved V genes explain less than half of these, and the others have no known cause. V and J calls and clone size are those listed in that table; D and trimming were worked out from the DNA. For this sample the table gives 150,000 or so clones, of which over 75% were detected only once. The ten most abundant clones make up more than 40% of the sample.

V is pared back by 5 bases and J by 0 bases, with 10 bases lying between the germline termini. Taken from cysteine to phenylalanine, the CDR3 has 14 residues. The DNA shown is the 42-base CDR3, in frame from base 1. The germline V gene specifies SQVTM as CDR1 and ANQGSEA as CDR2. To note about this clone: Its specific antigen is unknown. The record has no base qualities; no much larger clone is one base away.

Results and caveats for the whole study, not just this receptor: Clinical and demographic metadata were provided uncurated, with the amount varying by source and participant.

This TCR was sampled from a human donor in a cohort sampled during active COVID-19. The specimen sequenced was peripheral blood. The sequence is built from TRBV29-1 and TRBJ2-2; D gene: possibly TRBD2, on 6 matching bases. CDR3 loop: CSVYSGANTGELFF. The DNA reads as follows: TGCAGCGTTTATAGCGGAGCGAACACCGGGGAGCTGTTTTTT.